The clone carrying this TCR beta chain was seen a few times. The sample belongs to a study of shared clonotypes between healthy human individuals. TCRdb keeps only in-frame clones here, not all; method: immunoSEQ multiplex PCR. This sample has some 1,100,000 clones; approximately 78% occur once, and the top ten carry under 0.6%. The V gene's germline CDR1 is SGHTA and CDR2 FQGNSA. The junction had 3 bases not matched to a gene; V was cut back by 3 bases and J by 2 bases. The CDR3 totals 16 residues. The sequenced material came from memory CD4+ T cells from PBMCs. Subset specified: CD45RA-negative fraction. This sequence originates from a man between 18 and 35 years old in good health. Some clones in this sample may be carry-over from other donors' samples. The chain combines TRBV7-2 with TRBJ2-1; TRBD2 matches 11 bases. In nucleotides, the CDR3 is TGTGCCAGCAGCTTTATAGCGGGAGGGCCCTACAATGAGCAGTTCTTC. This sequence encodes CASSFIAGGPYNEQFF.